This T cell receptor (beta chain) is drawn from a study of cytotoxic CD8 clonotypes in ibrutinib-treated CLL. Study outcomes and limitations: Public clonotypes, found uncommonly, either contracted or stayed stable on treatment.

The CDR3 consists of 15 residues. Looked up from germline, CDR1 is SGHDN and CDR2 is FVKESK. The V and J ends lost 1 base and 0 bases respectively, with 9 bases between them. In regard to this clone: The target antigen is unknown.

Generated by immunoSEQ multiplex PCR, the TCRdb table keeps only in-frame clones and is missing some. The data show about 160,000 clones, over 75% seen once. The starting material was PBMCs, obtained at disease progression, from a patient treated with ibrutinib. The sequence was collected from a human donor with chronic lymphocytic leukemia. J is TRBJ1-1 and V is TRBV14, with D possibly TRBD1 on 6 matching bases. DNA of the CDR3: TGTGCCAGCAGCCAAGGCCAGGGGATGAACACTGAAGCTTTCTTT. Its translation: CASSQGQGMNTEAFF.